This TCR beta chain was sequenced during a study of cytomegalovirus exposure and HLA in healthy donors (dated by TCRdb to about 2017). Regarding the research as a whole: In an earlier analysis of 587 of the donors, 276 Gb of sequence data and roughly 100 million unique TCR beta sequences from about 179 million T cells were reported. An early release that covered about 640 HLA-typed donors contained about 300 gigabases of sequencing data and some 87 million unique TCR sequences. Of the approximately 370 genotyped donors, 80% to 90% were placed in the genetic ancestry cluster associated with self-reported Caucasian donors. The study aimed to test whether signatures of past pathogen exposure could be identified by cataloging public T cell receptors. The study profiled the T cell repertoires of some 610 subjects by immunosequencing and related them to cytomegalovirus serostatus. Along with the roughly 710-subject first cohort, a separate validation cohort of 120 different subjects was used. To predict cytomegalovirus infection status, the study combined high-throughput TCR immunosequencing, statistical association of individual TCRs with disease status, and machine learning. To study patterns of TCR occurrence, a later analysis re-analyzed previously published TCR beta repertoires from around 660 donors and added high-resolution HLA genotyping. The later analysis used no new phenotypic data to find candidate immune exposures, relying instead on TCR beta sequences and their occurrence across donors. An earlier analysis of fewer than 700 of the donors applied high-throughput TCR beta sequencing to assess whether each TCR beta V gene segment acted as functional or pseudogenic. Donor age, sex, ethnicity and CMV serostatus were compiled alongside the repertoire data. Genome-wide SNP genotypes for about 60% of the roughly 700 donors were used in a later genetic analysis, which treated that subset as a discovery cohort. Every repertoire in the discovery cohort had been generated on one and the same sequencing platform. HLA typing covered class I and class II loci at four-digit resolution. Typing coverage differed by locus: A, B, C, DRB1 and DQB1 were typed in about 629-640 donors, DQA1 in 522, DPA1 in around 600, and DPB1 in 472. A few DR-DQ haplotypes were handled as single units for association and clustering because linkage in the cohort was strong. On average, around 230,000 unique TCR beta nucleotide sequences were sequenced per donor among some 420 genotyped donors of the cohort, with roughly 18% of those sequences being non-productive.

Library preparation used the immunoSEQ multiplex PCR assay. For the multiplex PCR, a mixture combining 60 forward primers for TCR Vbeta segments and 13 reverse primers for TCR Jbeta segments was used. Amplification of the CDR3 region of rearranged TCR beta genes was performed with a multiplex PCR assay on genomic DNA. Amplified TCR beta libraries were sequenced as 87-base-pair reads on the Illumina HiSeq System. Turning to the authors' computational methods: Across the 500 to 850 repertoires, a later analysis counted tens of millions of unique TCR beta chains, approximately 12 million of which were shared by at least two donors. To remove PCR and sequencing errors, raw reads were error-corrected and collapsed into unique sequences using a nearest-neighbor algorithm that merged closely related sequences. To assign V, D and J gene segments, CDR3 sequences were aligned to IMGT reference sequences. For a sequence to be retained, a match of at least six nucleotides was required to both a V gene segment and a J gene segment. A rearrangement was called productive if the CDR3 had no stop codons and remained in frame with V and J, and every other rearrangement was called non-productive. Following IMGT convention, CDR3 was defined as the stretch from the second conserved V-encoded cysteine to the conserved J-encoded phenylalanine. Sequences without an unambiguous match to a single V gene segment were excluded from the earlier analysis of 450 to 650 of the donors. In an earlier analysis of several hundred of the donors, V segments were called functional above 56.7% productive rearrangements and were called segregating when the between-donor standard deviation exceeded 5%. To diagnose cytomegalovirus status from the catalog of TCR beta chain sequences, a statistical classification framework was built. A later analysis assigned V and J genes by comparing TCR nucleotide sequences with IMGT/GENE-DB human TR gene sequences. The TCRdist pipeline was used in a later analysis to assign CDR3 sequences and most-parsimonious VDJ recombination scenarios. A later analysis defined each TCR beta chain by its CDR3 amino acid sequence plus V-gene family, and excluded reads lacking a unique V-gene family. To address suspected cross-contamination and a sequencing artifact, a later analysis removed a few hundred highly shared, low-generation-probability nucleotide sequences. In a later analysis, a clonal expansion index for each public chain was calculated from normalized within-repertoire ranks of inferred template counts. A later analysis computed generation probabilities with a VDJ recombination model fitted to out-of-frame rearrangements, and checked the results against IGoR. In a later analysis, hypergeometric tests were used to score TCR-TCR, TCR-HLA and TCR-CMV co-occurrence, with a repertoire-size bias correction applied to TCR pairs. In a later analysis, false discovery rates were estimated by permuting HLA or CMV assignments 20 times. In a later analysis, co-occurring TCRs were grouped using DBSCAN, with TCRdist sequence similarity added in when clustering inside HLA-allele-positive subsets. For co-occurrence clustering, repertoires with fewer than 30,000 or more than 120,000 public chains were excluded, along with four or five repertoires with anomalous nucleotide sharing. TCRdb stores this immuneACCESS table with in-frame sequences only. Part of the clones is absent; in the studies checked, under half of the shortfall reflects unresolved V genes, and no reason is known for the rest. V, J and clone size derive from that table, while D and trimming were established from the DNA sequence. Across this sample there are about 96,000 clones, with 65% to 80% seen only once. Around 3.2% of the sample goes to the ten largest clones.

What the study reported, not specific to this receptor: When HLA alleles, especially DR and DQ, strongly co-occurred, TCR associations were difficult to assign to individual alleles. The classifier was reported to diagnose cytomegalovirus status with high specificity and sensitivity in both the original and validation cohorts. Most TCR sequences were seen in very few donors, while some public TCRs were found in many individuals. According to a later analysis, TCR association rates differed among HLA loci, with DRB1 alleles showing the most associated TCRs and HLA-C alleles showing the fewest. In a later analysis, several top co-occurrence clusters were reported to appear linked to parvovirus B19, influenza, CMV and Epstein-Barr virus. Linkage disequilibrium might explain the correlated functional status among segregating V segments, but an unknown experimental factor could not be excluded. Because some donors lacked HLA typing at each locus, the association tests relied only on the typed subset. A later analysis found that HLA-associated TCR beta chains were more clonally expanded and had lower generation probabilities than equally common non-associated chains. In the study, approximately 160 TCR beta chains were listed as associated with cytomegalovirus. Sequencing depth was assumed to be roughly uniform across donors in the presence/absence analyses, though that assumption may not hold. A cluster of highly shared sequence variants was judged likely to be a technical artifact of the sequencing pipeline. Because the 87-base-pair reads could not distinguish some IMGT-functional V segments, including TRBV6-2 and TRBV6-3, those segments were excluded. The earlier analysis of nearly 600 of the donors excluded 15 to 20 rarely observed V segments, including chromosome 9 orphons, because counts were too low. For the cohort, immune exposure information was limited to CMV serostatus. Three of the identified cytomegalovirus-associated TCR beta chains were confirmed in vitro to be specific for cytomegalovirus antigens. A further reported finding was that TCR beta sequences accurately predicted the HLA-A and HLA-B alleles for most subjects in the first cohort. Specific HLA alleles were associated with 15,000 to 20,000 TCR beta sequences at a false discovery rate of 0.05 in a later analysis. The authors suggested that the approach could potentially be extended to other disease states and immunological phenotypes. An earlier analysis of around 540 of the donors showed that most TCR beta V segments appeared in productive rearrangements either about 87% or about 30% of the time, which broadly matched IMGT annotations. A later genetic analysis reported fewer N-insertions in productive TCRs among donors in an Asian-associated ancestry cluster than the roughly 640-donor mean. In a later genetic analysis, a missense DCLRE1C variant was associated with V-gene and J-gene trimming of TCR beta chains, and the association was replicated in an independent cohort. Most CMV-associated TCR beta chains appeared to be HLA-restricted in a later analysis, and the HLA associations seemed to be driven largely by CMV exposure. The cohort was sequenced for TCR beta chains only, and without alpha or paired-chain data the features that could be detected were limited.

The CDR3 runs 15 amino acids, cysteine and phenylalanine included. CDR3 DNA is the only sequence kept; it has 45 bases, read in frame from the first base. Ends trimmed: V by 3 bases, J by 3 bases; bases unmatched to a gene: 4. For CDR1 and CDR2, the germline V gene lists SGHRS and YFSETQ. The cohort comprised hundreds of healthy bone marrow donors. At the time of sampling, all cohort members were nominally healthy, though unrecorded immune exposures were likely present. The donor tested CMV seropositive and was one of the 289 seropositive cohort members. Every donor gave a peripheral blood sample, and the peripheral blood mononuclear cells from that sample were used for TCR beta sequencing. The Qiagen DNeasy Blood Extraction Kit was used to extract genomic DNA from the blood cell samples. In the case of this clone: No antigen is known for it. The sample holds no much larger clone one base away, and base qualities are not on file.

The sample taken for sequencing was PBMCs. The receptor was derived from a female donor in good health and CMV-seropositive. The sequence is built from TRBV5-1 and TRBJ2-3; 10 bases in the middle match TRBD1. The DNA is as follows: TGCGCCAGCAGCTCTGAGGACAGGGGGACAGATACGCAGTATTTT. Its translation reads: CASSSEDRGTDTQYF.